The following is a TCR beta chain sequence with its context. Its antigen remains unidentified. V lost 0 bases and J lost 5, with 9 bases in between. CDR1 and CDR2 (germline): SGHDT, YYEEEE. The CDR3 consists of 14 residues. The study ran the assay at deep level. The protocol was immunoSEQ multiplex PCR, while the TCRdb copy is restricted to in-frame clones and leaves out a portion. The table has roughly 1,100,000 clones, around 75% seen once. The sample belongs to a study of shared clonotypes between healthy human individuals. The wider study: The study drew on a couple of women and a few men aged 18 to 49 as donors. Study-wide findings and caveats: What limited the represented genetic and exposure-history diversity was the small number of donors.

The split of CD4+ cells yielded CD45RA+ naive and CD45RA-negative memory subsets. This receptor was taken from a man aged 18 to 29 in good health. Specimen: memory CD4+ T cells sorted from blood. Stated subset: CD45RA-negative fraction. The chain carries TRBV5-6 and TRBJ2-4; D may be TRBD1 (6 bases). CDR3 region: CASSLAGVENIQYF. In nucleotides, the CDR3 is TGTGCCAGCAGCTTGGCAGGGGTGGAAAACATTCAGTACTTC.